This T cell receptor beta chain was profiled in a study of blood T cells in healthy people across ages. Findings of the study overall: Unsorted PBMC material precluded a definitive naive versus antigen-experienced comparison. TCR beta diversity correlated strongly with naive T cell percentage.

Trimming cost V 1 base and J 7 bases; bases outside gene matches: 7. Germline-derived CDR1 and CDR2 are LGHNA and YSLEER. The CDR3 loop spans 15 amino acids. A second about 7 to 12 cycle PCR used barcoded and J-beta primers. A single record per CDR3 protein comes from TCRdb applying MiXCR to the 5' RACE reads. Of roughly 2 million distinct CDR3 sequences listed, about 49% are singletons. Extractions gave at least 5 micrograms of total RNA per sample. Concerning this clonotype: As yet, its antigen is unknown.

The sample comprised blood. The chain joins TRBV4-3 to TRBJ1-5; 7 bases are shared with TRBD1. This clonotype originated in a woman aged 40 to 50 in good health. As DNA, the CDR3 is TGCGCCAGCAGCCAAGGTCGACAGGGCGGCCAGCCCCAGCATTTT. Its protein is CASSQGRQGGQPQHF.